This T cell receptor beta chain was recovered during a study of cytomegalovirus exposure and HLA in healthy donors. With 60 Vbeta and 13 Jbeta primers, the PCR was carried out. Sequencing used immunoSEQ multiplex PCR; TCRdb keeps in-frame clones, though not all of them. The table records about 260,000 clones, about 83% of them present only once. Germline assignment: CDR1 MNHEY and CDR2 SMNVEV (reference sequence). V gave up 1 base and J gave up 5 bases, with 11 bases separating them. This CDR3 region has 14 residues. The genes are TRBV27 and TRBJ2-5; D is unresolved. The receptor was derived from a woman aged 40 to 49 in good health and CMV-seropositive. Sequenced sample: PBMCs. CDR3 DNA: TGTGCCAGCAGTTTATACTCGCCCGCGGAGACCCAGTACTTC. Its protein product is CASSLYSPAETQYF.